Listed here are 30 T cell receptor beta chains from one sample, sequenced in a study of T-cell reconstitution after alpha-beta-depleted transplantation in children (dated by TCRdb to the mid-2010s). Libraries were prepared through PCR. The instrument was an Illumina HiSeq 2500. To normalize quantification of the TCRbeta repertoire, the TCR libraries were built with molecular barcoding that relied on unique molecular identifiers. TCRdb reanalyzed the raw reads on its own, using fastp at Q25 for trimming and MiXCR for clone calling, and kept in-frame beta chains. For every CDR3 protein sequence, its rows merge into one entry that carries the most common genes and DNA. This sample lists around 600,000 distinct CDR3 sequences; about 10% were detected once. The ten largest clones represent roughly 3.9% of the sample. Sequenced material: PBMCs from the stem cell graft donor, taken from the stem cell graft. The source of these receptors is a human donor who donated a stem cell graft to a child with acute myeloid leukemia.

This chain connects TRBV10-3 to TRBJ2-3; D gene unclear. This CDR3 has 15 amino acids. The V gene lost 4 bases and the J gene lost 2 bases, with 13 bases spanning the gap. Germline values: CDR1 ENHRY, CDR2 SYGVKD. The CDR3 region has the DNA TGTGCCATCAGTGCCGTCCGGGTACACACAGATACGCAGTATTTT. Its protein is CAISAVRVHTDTQYF.

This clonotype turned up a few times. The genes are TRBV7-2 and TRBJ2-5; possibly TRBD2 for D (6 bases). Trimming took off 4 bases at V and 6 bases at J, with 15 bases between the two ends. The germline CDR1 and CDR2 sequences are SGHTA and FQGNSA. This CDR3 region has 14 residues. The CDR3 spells CASSSDYSFKTQYF. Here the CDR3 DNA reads TGTGCCAGCAGCTCGGACTACTCTTTTAAGACCCAGTACTTC.

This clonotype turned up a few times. This CDR3 is CASSEAFGTGFNEQFF. CDR3 nucleotides: TGTGCCAGCAGTGAAGCCTTTGGGACAGGGTTCAATGAGCAGTTCTTC. This rearrangement joins TRBV6-1 to TRBJ2-1; 9 bases line up with TRBD1. Germline CDR1 MNHNS, CDR2 SASEGT. The CDR3 is 16 residues long. The junction had 6 bases not matched to a gene; V was cut back by 0 bases and J by 6 bases.

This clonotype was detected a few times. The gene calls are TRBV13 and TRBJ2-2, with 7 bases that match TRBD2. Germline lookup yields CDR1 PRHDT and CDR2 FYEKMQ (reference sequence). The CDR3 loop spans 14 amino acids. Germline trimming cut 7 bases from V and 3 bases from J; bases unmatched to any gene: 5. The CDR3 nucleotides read TGTGCCAGCACTAGCGGACATTACACCGGGGAGCTGTTTTTT. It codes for CASTSGHYTGELFF.

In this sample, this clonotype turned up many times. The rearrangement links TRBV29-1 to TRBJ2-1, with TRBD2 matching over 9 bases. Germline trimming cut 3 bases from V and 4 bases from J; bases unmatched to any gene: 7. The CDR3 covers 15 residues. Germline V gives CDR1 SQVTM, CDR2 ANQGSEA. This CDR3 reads CSVDEASGMYNEQFF. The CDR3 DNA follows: TGCAGCGTTGATGAGGCTAGCGGGATGTACAATGAGCAGTTCTTC.

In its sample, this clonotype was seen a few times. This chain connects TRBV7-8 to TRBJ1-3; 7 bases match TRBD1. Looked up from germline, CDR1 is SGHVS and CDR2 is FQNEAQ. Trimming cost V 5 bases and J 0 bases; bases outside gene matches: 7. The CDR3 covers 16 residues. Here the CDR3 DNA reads TGTGCCAGCAGCACCGGACAGGCTATCTCTGGAAACACCATATATTTT. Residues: CASSTGQAISGNTIYF.

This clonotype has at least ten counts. The CDR3 region has the DNA TGTGCCACCAGTGATTTGCCAGGGGGCGATGAGCAGTTCTTC. This sequence encodes CATSDLPGGDEQFF. V usage is TRBV24-1 and J usage is TRBJ2-1; TRBD1 matches 8 bases. J was trimmed by 8 bases and V by 0 bases; bases with no gene match: 2. Germline CDR1 is KGHDR and CDR2 is SFDVKD. The CDR3 extends over 14 amino acids.

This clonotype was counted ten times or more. The CDR3 nucleotides are TGCAGTGCTAGAGGAGGACAGGGAGATACGCAGTATTTT. It specifies CSARGGQGDTQYF. The V and J genes are TRBV20-1 and TRBJ2-3, with TRBD1 identical over 8 bases. The CDR3 has 13 residues. Trimming cost V 1 base and J 5 bases; bases outside gene matches: 2. In germline, CDR1 is DFQATT, CDR2 SNEGSKA (reference sequence).

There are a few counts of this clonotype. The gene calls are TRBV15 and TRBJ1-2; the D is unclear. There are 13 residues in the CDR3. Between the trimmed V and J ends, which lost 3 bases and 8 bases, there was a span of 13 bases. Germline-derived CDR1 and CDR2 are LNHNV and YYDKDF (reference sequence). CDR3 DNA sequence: TGTGCCACCAGCAGGCCTGAGTGGAGCGGCTACACCTTC. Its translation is CATSRPEWSGYTF.

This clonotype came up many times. Written as DNA, the CDR3 is TGTGCCACCAGTGATTTCGCGGGAGAGGGCACAGATACGCAGTATTTT. Translated, it gives CATSDFAGEGTDTQYF. The rearrangement links TRBV24-1 to TRBJ2-3; 7 bases fit TRBD2. Germline V lookup: CDR1 KGHDR, CDR2 SFDVKD. The CDR3 is 16 residues long. V shed 1 base and J 1 base; nucleotides not matched to a gene: 4.

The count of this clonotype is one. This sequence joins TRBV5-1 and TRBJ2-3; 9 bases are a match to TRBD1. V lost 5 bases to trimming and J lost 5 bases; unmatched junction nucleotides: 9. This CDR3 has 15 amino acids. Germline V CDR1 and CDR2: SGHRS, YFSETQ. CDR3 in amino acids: CASRDRGGGKDTQYF. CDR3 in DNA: TGCGCCAGCAGGGACAGGGGAGGAGGTAAAGATACGCAGTATTTT.

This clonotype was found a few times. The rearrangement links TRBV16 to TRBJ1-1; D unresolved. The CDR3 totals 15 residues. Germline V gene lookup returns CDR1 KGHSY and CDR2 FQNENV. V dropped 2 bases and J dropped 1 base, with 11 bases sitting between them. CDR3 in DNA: TGTGCCAGCAGCCAAGGTCCATCTGGGAACACTGAAGCTTTCTTT. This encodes CASSQGPSGNTEAFF. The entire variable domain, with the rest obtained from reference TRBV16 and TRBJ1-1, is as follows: GEEVAQTPKHLVRGEGQKAKLYCAPIKGHSYVFWYQQVLKNEFKFLISFQNENVFDETGMPKERFSAKCLPNSPCSLEIQATKLEDSAVYFCASSQGPSGNTEAFFGQGTRLTVV.

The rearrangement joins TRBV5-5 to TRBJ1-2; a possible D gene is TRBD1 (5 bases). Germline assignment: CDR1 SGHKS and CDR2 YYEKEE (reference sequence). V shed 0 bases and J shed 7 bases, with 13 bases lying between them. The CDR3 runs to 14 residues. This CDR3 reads CASSLANGAAGYTF. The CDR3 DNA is TGTGCCAGCAGCTTGGCAAATGGGGCGGCTGGCTACACCTTC. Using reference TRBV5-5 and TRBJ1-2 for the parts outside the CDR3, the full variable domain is DAGVTQSPTHLIKTRGQQVTLRCSPISGHKSVSWYQQVLGQGPQFIFQYYEKEERGRGNFPDRFSARQFPNYSSELNVNALLLGDSALYLCASSLANGAAGYTFGSGTRLTVV.

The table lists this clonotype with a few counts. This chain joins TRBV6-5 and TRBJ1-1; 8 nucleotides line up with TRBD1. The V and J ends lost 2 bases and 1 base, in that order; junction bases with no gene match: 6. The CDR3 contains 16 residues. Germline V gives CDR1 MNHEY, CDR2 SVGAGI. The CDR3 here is CASSYGQGAPNTEAFF. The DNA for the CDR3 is TGTGCCAGCAGTTACGGGCAGGGGGCTCCGAACACTGAAGCTTTCTTT.

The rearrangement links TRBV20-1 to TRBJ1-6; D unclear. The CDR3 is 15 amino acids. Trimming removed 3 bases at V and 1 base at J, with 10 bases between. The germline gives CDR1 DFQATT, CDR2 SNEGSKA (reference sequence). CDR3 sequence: CSASLGGSYNSPLHF. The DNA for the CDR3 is TGCAGTGCTAGTTTAGGCGGGTCCTATAATTCACCCCTCCACTTT.

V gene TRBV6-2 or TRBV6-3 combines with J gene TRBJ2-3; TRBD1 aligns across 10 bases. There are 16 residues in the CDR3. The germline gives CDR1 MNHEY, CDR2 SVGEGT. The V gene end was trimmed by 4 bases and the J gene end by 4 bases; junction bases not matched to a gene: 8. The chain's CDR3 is CASSLPPGTGADTQYF. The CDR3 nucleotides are TGTGCCAGCAGTTTACCTCCTGGGACAGGGGCAGATACGCAGTATTTT.

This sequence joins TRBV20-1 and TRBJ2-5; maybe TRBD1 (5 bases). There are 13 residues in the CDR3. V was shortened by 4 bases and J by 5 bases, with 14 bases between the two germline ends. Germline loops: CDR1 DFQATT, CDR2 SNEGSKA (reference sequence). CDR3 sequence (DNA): TGCAGTGCTATTTCGGACACATGGGAGACCCAGTACTTC. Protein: CSAISDTWETQYF.

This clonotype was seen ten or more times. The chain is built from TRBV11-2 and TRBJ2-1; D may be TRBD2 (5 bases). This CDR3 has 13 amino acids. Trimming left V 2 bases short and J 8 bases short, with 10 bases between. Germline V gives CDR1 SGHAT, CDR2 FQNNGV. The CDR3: CASSLIASDEQFF. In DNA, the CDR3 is TGTGCCAGCAGCTTAATAGCGTCCGATGAGCAGTTCTTC.

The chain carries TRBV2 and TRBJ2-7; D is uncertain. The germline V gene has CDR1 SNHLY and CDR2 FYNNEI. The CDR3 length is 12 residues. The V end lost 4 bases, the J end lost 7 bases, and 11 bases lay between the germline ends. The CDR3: CASSAPVREQYF. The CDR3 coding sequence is TGTGCCAGCAGTGCCCCAGTCCGGGAGCAGTACTTC.

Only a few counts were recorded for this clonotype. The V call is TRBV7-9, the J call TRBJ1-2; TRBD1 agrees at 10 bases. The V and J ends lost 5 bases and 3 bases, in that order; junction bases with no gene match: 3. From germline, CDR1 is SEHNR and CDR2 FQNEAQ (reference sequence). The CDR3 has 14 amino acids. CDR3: CASSPGTGDYGYTF. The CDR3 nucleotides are TGTGCCAGCAGCCCCGGGACAGGGGACTATGGCTACACCTTC.

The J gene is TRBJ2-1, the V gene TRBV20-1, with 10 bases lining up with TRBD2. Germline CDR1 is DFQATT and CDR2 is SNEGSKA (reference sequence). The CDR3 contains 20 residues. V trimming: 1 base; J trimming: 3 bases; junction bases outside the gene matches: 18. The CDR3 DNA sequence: TGCAGTGCTAGAGCCTTACCTGGACTAGCGGAGGGGGTGGACTACAATGAGCAGTTCTTC. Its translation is CSARALPGLAEGVDYNEQFF.

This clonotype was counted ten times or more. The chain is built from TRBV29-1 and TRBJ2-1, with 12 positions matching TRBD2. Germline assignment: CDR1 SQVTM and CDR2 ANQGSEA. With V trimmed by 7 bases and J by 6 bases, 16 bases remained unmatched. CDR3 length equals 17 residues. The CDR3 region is CSAQAHLAGGPGNEQFF. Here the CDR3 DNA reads TGCAGCGCCCAGGCCCATCTAGCGGGAGGGCCAGGCAATGAGCAGTTCTTC.

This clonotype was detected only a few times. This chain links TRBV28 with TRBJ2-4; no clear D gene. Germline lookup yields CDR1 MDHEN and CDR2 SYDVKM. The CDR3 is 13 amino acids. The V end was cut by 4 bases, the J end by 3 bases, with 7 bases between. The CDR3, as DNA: TGTGCCAGCAGTTACCCGGGCAAAAACATTCAGTACTTC. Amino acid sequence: CASSYPGKNIQYF.

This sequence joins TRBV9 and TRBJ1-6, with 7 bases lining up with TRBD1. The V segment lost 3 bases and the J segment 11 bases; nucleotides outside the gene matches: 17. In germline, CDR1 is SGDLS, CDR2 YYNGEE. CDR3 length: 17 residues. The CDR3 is CASSDPAEGQYWAPLHF. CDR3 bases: TGTGCCAGCAGCGATCCCGCAGAGGGACAGTATTGGGCACCCCTCCACTTT.

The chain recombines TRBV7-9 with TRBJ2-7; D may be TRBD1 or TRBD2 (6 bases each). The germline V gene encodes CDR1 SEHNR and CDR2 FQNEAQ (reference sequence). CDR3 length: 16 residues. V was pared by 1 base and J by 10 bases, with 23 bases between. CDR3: CASSLGTGGLPRGQYF. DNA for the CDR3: TGTGCCAGCAGCTTAGGAACCGGGGGCCTTCCGCGAGGACAGTACTTC.

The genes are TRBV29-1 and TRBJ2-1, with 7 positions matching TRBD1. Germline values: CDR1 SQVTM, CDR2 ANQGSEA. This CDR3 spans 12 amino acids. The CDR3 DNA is TGCAGGGTGACAGGGTGGGACAATGAGCAGTTCTTC. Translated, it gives CRVTGWDNEQFF.

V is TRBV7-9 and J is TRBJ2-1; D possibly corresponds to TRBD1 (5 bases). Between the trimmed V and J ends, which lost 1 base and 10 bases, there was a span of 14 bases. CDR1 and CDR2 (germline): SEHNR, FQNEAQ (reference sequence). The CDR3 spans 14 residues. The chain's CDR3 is CASSLVGALQEQFF. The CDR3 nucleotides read TGTGCCAGCAGCTTAGTAGGGGCACTCCAAGAGCAGTTCTTC.

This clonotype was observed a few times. The CDR3 region is CATSSTSGGQETQYF. CDR3 coding DNA: TGTGCCACCAGCTCGACTAGCGGGGGTCAAGAGACCCAGTACTTC. V is TRBV24-1 and J is TRBJ2-5; 12 nucleotides line up with TRBD2. V shed 7 bases, J shed 2 bases, and the junction held 4 bases outside the gene matches. Germline assignment: CDR1 KGHDR and CDR2 SFDVKD. This CDR3 region has 15 residues.

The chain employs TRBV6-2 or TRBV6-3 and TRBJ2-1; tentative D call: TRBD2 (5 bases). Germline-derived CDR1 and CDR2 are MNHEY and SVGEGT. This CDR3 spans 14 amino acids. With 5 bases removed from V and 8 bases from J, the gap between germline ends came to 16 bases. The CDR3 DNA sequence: TGTGCCAGCAGTGGCCGGGGATCTTACGATGAGCAGTTCTTC. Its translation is CASSGRGSYDEQFF.

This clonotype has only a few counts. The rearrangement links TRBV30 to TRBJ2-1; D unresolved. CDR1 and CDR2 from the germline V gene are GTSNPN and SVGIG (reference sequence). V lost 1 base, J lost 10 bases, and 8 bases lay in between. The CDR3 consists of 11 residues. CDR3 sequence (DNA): TGTGCCTGGAGTGAGGCCATCGAGCAGTTCTTC. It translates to CAWSEAIEQFF. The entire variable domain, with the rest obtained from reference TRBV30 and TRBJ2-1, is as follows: SQTIHQWPATLVQPVGSPLSLECTVEGTSNPNLYWYRQAAGRGLQLLFYSVGIGQISSEVPQNLSASRPQDRQFILSSKKLLLSDSGFYLCAWSEAIEQFFGPGTRLTVL.